One TCR beta chain is described in this entry. Measured with immunoSEQ multiplex PCR; TCRdb has only the in-frame clones, and not every one. The top ten hold less than 2% of the sample, which has nearly 110,000 clones, roughly 89% seen once. Germline CDR1 reads SGHTA; CDR2 reads FQGNSA. Trimming cost V 2 bases and J 5 bases; bases outside gene matches: 6. This CDR3 is 15 amino acids long. The data were obtained in a study of T cell changes during pregnancy in multiple sclerosis. Sequenced material: peripheral blood, taken before pregnancy. This clonotype was obtained from a female donor with multiple sclerosis, enrolled in a pregnancy study. The chain is built from TRBV7-2 and TRBJ1-1; 9 nucleotides line up with TRBD1. CDR3 sequence (DNA): TGTGCCAGCAGCTTAATCGGGACAGGGCGTACTGAAGCTTTCTTT. Encoded protein: CASSLIGTGRTEAFF.